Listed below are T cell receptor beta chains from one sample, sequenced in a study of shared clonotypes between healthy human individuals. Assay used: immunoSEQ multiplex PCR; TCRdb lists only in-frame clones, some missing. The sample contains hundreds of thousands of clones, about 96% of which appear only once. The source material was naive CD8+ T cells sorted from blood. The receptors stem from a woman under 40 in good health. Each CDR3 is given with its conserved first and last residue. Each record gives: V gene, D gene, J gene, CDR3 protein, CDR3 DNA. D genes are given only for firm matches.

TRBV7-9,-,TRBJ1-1,CASSGSIGYTEAFF,TGTGCCAGCAGCGGTAGTATTGGGTACACTGAAGCTTTCTTT
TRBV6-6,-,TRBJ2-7,CASSYSDSYEQYF,TGTGCCAGCAGTTATTCCGACTCCTACGAGCAGTACTTC
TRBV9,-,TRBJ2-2,CASRDQNTGELFF,TGTGCCAGCAGGGACCAAAACACCGGGGAGCTGTTTTTT
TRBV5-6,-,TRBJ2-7,CASSWVFAQYF,TGTGCCAGCAGCTGGGTCTTCGCGCAGTACTTC
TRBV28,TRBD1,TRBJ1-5,CASSPKTGGIGQPQHF,TGTGCCAGCAGTCCCAAGACAGGGGGTATAGGTCAGCCCCAGCATTTT
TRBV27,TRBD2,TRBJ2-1,CASSGRTYNEQFF,TGTGCCAGCAGCGGGAGGACCTACAATGAGCAGTTCTTC
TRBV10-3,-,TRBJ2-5,CAISEEGAEETQYF,TGTGCCATCAGTGAAGAGGGAGCCGAAGAGACCCAGTACTTC
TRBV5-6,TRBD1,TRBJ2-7,CASSEGQGAHEQYF,TGTGCCAGCAGCGAGGGACAGGGGGCCCACGAGCAGTACTTC
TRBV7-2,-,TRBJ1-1,CASSFGYLGGTEAFF,TGTGCCAGCAGCTTCGGATACTTGGGGGGCACTGAAGCTTTCTTT
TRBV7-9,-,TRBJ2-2,CASSPDGAWNTGELFF,TGTGCCAGCAGCCCAGACGGGGCTTGGAACACCGGGGAGCTGTTTTTT
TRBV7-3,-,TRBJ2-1,CASSELGSAEQFF,TGTGCCAGCAGCGAACTGGGCTCGGCTGAGCAGTTCTTC
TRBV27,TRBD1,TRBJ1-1,CASRRNWGQGRGTEAFF,TGTGCCAGCAGGCGTAATTGGGGACAGGGTCGTGGCACTGAAGCTTTCTTT
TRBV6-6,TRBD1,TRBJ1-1,CASIWTGSNTEAFF,TGTGCCAGCATTTGGACAGGGTCGAACACTGAAGCTTTCTTT